This T cell receptor (beta chain) was obtained from a study of T cell responses to AZD1222 COVID-19 vaccine. Libraries were prepared by immunoSEQ multiplex PCR; TCRdb keeps only in-frame clonotypes and omits some of them. The table lists roughly 180,000 clones, around 90% of them singletons, with 1% to 1.5% in the top ten. This clone was seen only once. The trim removed 4 bases at V and 4 bases at J, leaving 10 bases unmatched. Germline V gives CDR1 KGHDR, CDR2 SFDVKD. The CDR3 runs 18 residues. The sequence was obtained from an adult who received the AZD1222 COVID-19 vaccine. The starting material was peripheral blood, obtained 28 days after the second AZD1222 dose. The gene calls are TRBV24-1 and TRBJ2-1, with 12 bases lining up with TRBD2. CDR3 residues: CATSDSGLAGPEYNEQFF. CDR3 nucleotide sequence: TGTGCCACCAGTGACTCCGGACTAGCGGGACCAGAGTACAATGAGCAGTTCTTC.